Below, 12 T cell receptor beta chains from the same sample are listed, as sequenced in a study of shared clonotypes between healthy human individuals. Selected positively for CCR7 and CD45RO-negative, naive CD8 cells excluded terminally differentiated effector memory CD45RA+ cells. Clones were sequenced by immunoSEQ multiplex PCR, and TCRdb holds only the in-frame ones, with some missing. The data contain around 1.9 million clones, around 93% of them seen just once; the ten biggest clones take up about 1.7%. What was sequenced was naive CD8+ T cells from PBMCs. The receptors were sampled from a man between 18 and 29 years old in good health. Some clones in this sample may be carry-over from other donors' samples.

This clone was counted once. This rearrangement joins TRBV27 to TRBJ2-7, with 7 positions matching TRBD2. CDR1 is MNHEY and CDR2 is SMNVEV in the germline V gene (reference sequence). The CDR3 consists of 13 residues. J was trimmed by 4 bases and V by 8 bases; bases with no gene match: 8. The CDR3 DNA follows: TGTGCCAGCCGGGAGGACATAGGGTACGAGCAGTACTTC. This codes for CASREDIGYEQYF.

J is TRBJ2-7 and V is TRBV9, with TRBD2 matching 9 bases. Germline CDR1 SGDLS, CDR2 YYNGEE. The CDR3 length is 15 residues. V was pared by 0 bases and J by 7 bases, with 8 bases of the junction left unmatched. The CDR3: CASSVEGGRAGEQYF. In nucleotides, the CDR3 is TGTGCCAGCAGCGTAGAGGGCGGGAGGGCCGGGGAGCAGTACTTC.

The rearrangement joins TRBV7-8 to TRBJ2-2; either TRBD1 or TRBD2 may supply D (5 bases each). Germline loops: CDR1 SGHVS, CDR2 FQNEAQ. V was shortened by 5 bases and J by 6 bases, with 19 bases between the two germline ends. The CDR3 is 16 residues long. CDR3 loop: CASSLLAGAEAGELFF. The CDR3 DNA reads as TGTGCCAGCAGCCTCTTAGCCGGGGCGGAGGCCGGGGAGCTGTTTTTT.

This chain joins TRBV30 and TRBJ2-7; 9 bases fit TRBD2. The V and J ends lost 4 bases and 3 bases, in that order; junction bases with no gene match: 4. The V gene's germline CDR1 is GTSNPN and CDR2 SVGIG (reference sequence). The CDR3 length is 13 residues. The CDR3: CAWKLAGDYEQYF. The CDR3 DNA sequence: TGTGCCTGGAAGTTAGCGGGGGACTACGAGCAGTACTTC.

The chain joins TRBV27 to TRBJ1-2; 7 bases are shared with TRBD1. With V trimmed by 3 bases and J by 4 bases, 14 bases remained unmatched. Germline loops: CDR1 MNHEY, CDR2 SMNVEV (reference sequence). This CDR3 is built from 17 residues. Here the CDR3 reads CASSLLSTTGTAYGYTF. CDR3 sequence (DNA): TGTGCCAGCAGTTTGTTATCGACCACCGGGACAGCCTATGGCTACACCTTC.

This chain uses TRBV7-9 with TRBJ1-1; the match to TRBD1 covers 8 bases. Germline V gene lookup returns CDR1 SEHNR and CDR2 FQNEAQ (reference sequence). J was trimmed by 5 bases and V by 6 bases; bases with no gene match: 8. This CDR3 spans 14 amino acids. CDR3 DNA sequence: TGTGCCAGCAGACGCAGGGGGCCAGGGACTGAAGCTTTCTTT. The encoded protein is CASRRRGPGTEAFF. The variable domain in full, completed from reference TRBV7-9 and TRBJ1-1, reads DTGVSQNPRHKITKRGQNVTFRCDPISEHNRLYWYRQTLGQGPEFLTYFQNEAQLEKSRLLSDRFSAERPKGSFSTLEIQRTEQGDSAMYLCASRRRGPGTEAFFGQGTRLTVV.

With regard to this clone: The sample contains more than one DNA sequence encoding this CDR3. The genes are TRBV9 and TRBJ1-5; the match to TRBD1 covers 9 bases. Trimming removed 4 bases from V and 0 bases from J; junction bases left unmatched: 2. This CDR3 contains 15 residues. CDR1 and CDR2 from the germline V gene are SGDLS and YYNGEE. The CDR3 DNA sequence: TGTGCCAGCAGCAGGACAGGGGATAGCAATCAGCCCCAGCATTTT. Amino acid sequence: CASSRTGDSNQPQHF.

The rearrangement uses TRBV11-3 and TRBJ2-7; perhaps TRBD1 as D (6 bases). Germline V lookup: CDR1 SGHNT, CDR2 YENEEA. The V end was cut by 4 bases, the J end by 2 bases, with 15 bases between. The CDR3 contains 15 residues. The CDR3 is CASSSRHGTPYEQYF. The CDR3 DNA is TGTGCCAGCAGCTCGAGGCACGGGACACCCTACGAGCAGTACTTC.

The chain combines TRBV29-1 with TRBJ2-1, with D maybe TRBD1 (6 bases). The CDR3 is made up of 13 amino acids. Germline-derived CDR1 and CDR2 are SQVTM and ANQGSEA. V dropped 4 bases and J dropped 0 bases, with 7 bases sitting between them. The CDR3 region has the DNA TGCAGCGTTGGGGACACCTCCTACAATGAGCAGTTCTTC. This translates into CSVGDTSYNEQFF.

The rearrangement uses TRBV7-9 and TRBJ2-1, with 11 bases fitting TRBD2. The CDR3 has 19 amino acids. Germline CDR1 reads SEHNR; CDR2 reads FQNEAQ (reference sequence). After removal of 5 bases from V and 2 bases from J, the junction contained 14 bases not matched to a gene. The CDR3, as DNA: TGTGCCAGCAGCCCTCCTCCTAGCGGGAGGACCAAACCCTACAATGAGCAGTTCTTC. It specifies CASSPPPSGRTKPYNEQFF.

V gene TRBV27 combines with J gene TRBJ2-6, with D uncertain. V was trimmed by 4 bases and J by 3 bases, leaving 13 bases between them. Germline V gives CDR1 MNHEY, CDR2 SMNVEV (reference sequence). The CDR3 length is 16 residues. The CDR3 sequence: CASSSPVGYGANVLTF. In DNA, the CDR3 is TGTGCCAGCAGTTCCCCGGTGGGGTATGGGGCCAACGTCCTGACTTTC.

This chain joins TRBV7-9 and TRBJ1-2, with D perhaps matching TRBD1 (6 bases). CDR1 and CDR2 from the germline V gene are SEHNR and FQNEAQ (reference sequence). CDR3 length equals 14 residues. V gave up 5 bases and J gave up 8 bases, with 18 bases separating them. In DNA form, the CDR3 reads TGTGCCAGCAGCCAAGCGATATACAGGGACGGCTACACCTTC. Residues: CASSQAIYRDGYTF.